These T cell receptor beta chains were read from a single sample in a study of T cells after yellow fever vaccination. MiXCR, applied by TCRdb to the 5' RACE reads, yields one record per CDR3 protein. Here the sample spans around 350,000 distinct CDR3 sequences, under 7.5% being singletons. The input for sequencing was PBMCs, taken 5 days after the yellow fever booster vaccination. Every receptor here comes from a man between 25 and 39 years old who received the YFV17D yellow fever vaccine. Each CDR3 is given with its conserved first and last residue. The D gene is left open where the match is weak. The size of a clone is reported for some rows only, either as once, few or many, or as a class for expanded clones.

J gene	clone size	D gene	V gene	CDR3 DNA	CDR3 protein
TRBJ2-2	few	NA	TRBV4-3	TGCGCCAGCAGCCAAGATGAGTGGGCCCCGAACACCGGGGAGCTGTTTTTT	CASSQDEWAPNTGELFF
TRBJ2-1	NA	TRBD1	TRBV6-2/TRBV6-3	TGTGCCACGGGACAGGGGCGGGATGAGCAGTTCTTC	CATGQGRDEQFF
TRBJ2-3	many	NA	TRBV19	TGTGCCAGTAGTGCAACGGGCTTCTCAGATACGCAGTATTTT	CASSATGFSDTQYF
TRBJ2-7	NA	NA	TRBV7-8	TGTGCCAGCAGCAAGTCCGGGACCACTCCGGGAGAGCAGTACTTC	CASSKSGTTPGEQYF
TRBJ2-3	NA	TRBD1	TRBV4-2	TGTGCCAGCAGCCAAATTTCCTCAGGGGGCACCTTGGATACGCAGTATTTT	CASSQISSGGTLDTQYF
TRBJ2-2	NA	TRBD2	TRBV29-1	TGCAGCGTATCTAGCGGGAGTAACACCGGGGAGCTGTTTTTT	CSVSSGSNTGELFF
TRBJ1-4	NA	NA	TRBV20-1	TGCAGTGCTAGAGAAGACAGGTCGGGTAATGAAAAACTGTTTTTT	CSAREDRSGNEKLFF
TRBJ2-1	few	TRBD2	TRBV5-1	TGCGCCAGCAGCTACTCACTAGCGGGAAACCAAGGGGCCTACTACAATGAGCAGTTCTTC	CASSYSLAGNQGAYYNEQFF
TRBJ1-1	NA	NA	TRBV5-1	TGCGCCAGCAGCTTGGACAGGGTGGGCACTGAAGCTTTCTTT	CASSLDRVGTEAFF
TRBJ1-4	NA	NA	TRBV20-1	TGCAGTGCTAGTTTTGTCGGAGAAAAACTGTTTTTT	CSASFVGEKLFF
TRBJ2-1	many	NA	TRBV12-3/TRBV12-4	TGTGCCAGCAGTCCTCCTCAGGCTAGTTCGCACCCGGACTATGAGCAGTTCTTC	CASSPPQASSHPDYEQFF
TRBJ2-1	many	NA	TRBV27	TGTGCCAGCAGTCCAAGGGACCTATCCTACAATGAGCAGTTCTTC	CASSPRDLSYNEQFF
TRBJ2-3	many	TRBD2	TRBV28	TGTGCCAGCAGTCCCGGAGGACTAGCGGGCAGCACAGATACGCAGTATTTT	CASSPGGLAGSTDTQYF
TRBJ2-7	few	NA	TRBV20-1	TGCAGTGCTCAAGGTGGAGGGAACTCCTACGAGCAGTACTTC	CSAQGGGNSYEQYF
TRBJ2-1	many	NA	TRBV20-1	TGCAGTGCTAATAGCGTTTCCTACAATGAGCAGTTCTTC	CSANSVSYNEQFF
TRBJ2-5	many	TRBD2	TRBV11-1	TGTGCCAGCAGCCCTGGAGAACCGGGACTAGTGTATTCGGAGACCCAGTACTTC	CASSPGEPGLVYSETQYF
TRBJ2-3	NA	NA	TRBV4-3	TGCGCCAGCAGCCAAGAAGGGTCCCGGCAGCTTACAGAAGATACGCAGTATTTT	CASSQEGSRQLTEDTQYF
TRBJ2-7	many	NA	TRBV5-1	TGCGCCAGCAGCTTGGCCCCAGACTCCTACGAGCAGTACTTC	CASSLAPDSYEQYF
TRBJ1-4	many	NA	TRBV7-8	TGTGCCAGCAGCTTAGCGAGGGGCAGGGAAGAAAAACTGTTTTTT	CASSLARGREEKLFF
TRBJ1-3	few	NA	TRBV20-1	TGCAGTGCCAGAACGGGGGCAGACACCATATATTTT	CSARTGADTIYF
TRBJ1-4	NA	NA	TRBV6-1	TGTGCCAGCAGTGAAGGGACCGACGCTATACTGTTTTTT	CASSEGTDAILFF
TRBJ2-1	NA	TRBD2	TRBV29-1	TGCAGCGTTGAAGGTCTAGCGGGAGGTCGTACCTACAATGAGCAGTTCTTC	CSVEGLAGGRTYNEQFF
TRBJ2-7	many	TRBD1	TRBV19	TGTGCCAGTAGTATTATAGGACAGGGAAGGAGCCACGAGCAGTACTTC	CASSIIGQGRSHEQYF
TRBJ1-5	NA	TRBD1	TRBV6-1	TGTGCCAGCAGTGTTGACAGGGGGCGAAATCAGCCCCAGCATTTT	CASSVDRGRNQPQHF
TRBJ2-1	many	TRBD2	TRBV4-3	TGCGCCAGCAGCCAAGACTCTGGGACTAGCGGGAGAGATGAGCAGTTCTTC	CASSQDSGTSGRDEQFF
TRBJ1-5	NA	NA	TRBV20-1	TGCAGTGCTAGAGATACGAGGATACAGCCCCAGCATTTT	CSARDTRIQPQHF
TRBJ2-7	few	TRBD2	TRBV18	TGTGCCAGCTCACCAAGACTAGCGGCCTCCTACGAGCAGTACTTC	CASSPRLAASYEQYF
TRBJ2-7	many	NA	TRBV7-2	TGTGCCAGCAGCTTCAGGCCGACTTCCTACGAGCAGTACTTC	CASSFRPTSYEQYF
TRBJ2-5	few	TRBD2	TRBV5-1	TGCGCCAGCAGCTTGGGGGTCCCGACTAGCGGGAAATGGGAGACCCAGTACTTC	CASSLGVPTSGKWETQYF
TRBJ1-1	many	NA	TRBV7-9	TGTGCCAGCAGCCGGGGAGGAATAAACACTGAAGCCTTCTTT	CASSRGGINTEAFF
TRBJ1-1	NA	TRBD1	TRBV9	TGTGCCAGCAGCGTGGGACAGGGGTTGGACACTGAAGCTTTCTTT	CASSVGQGLDTEAFF
TRBJ2-2	NA	NA	TRBV5-1	TGCGACAGCAGGGACCCACCGAACACCGGGGAGCTGTTTTTT	CDSRDPPNTGELFF
TRBJ1-6	many	NA	TRBV4-3	TGCGCCAGCAGCCAAGTAAGGGTGGGGTCACCCCTCCACTTT	CASSQVRVGSPLHF
TRBJ1-1	few	TRBD1	TRBV29-1	TGCAGCGTCCAGGGGGTTGAGGACACTGAAGCTTTCTTT	CSVQGVEDTEAFF
TRBJ2-2	many	TRBD2	TRBV4-3	TGCGCCAGCAGCCTGTACGGACTAGCGGGACAGCCGCGCACCGGGGAGCTGTTTTTT	CASSLYGLAGQPRTGELFF
TRBJ2-7	many	NA	TRBV10-3	TGTGCCATCAGTGAGCCCATCACCCGAGGGCTCGAGCAGTACTTC	CAISEPITRGLEQYF
TRBJ2-3	many	TRBD2	TRBV24-1	TGTGCCACCAGTGACCGAGGACTAGCTGCAGATACGCAGTATTTT	CATSDRGLAADTQYF
TRBJ2-7	many	NA	TRBV15	TGTGCCACCAGCAGAGAGGGAATAGGCGAGCAGTACTTC	CATSREGIGEQYF
TRBJ2-7	many	NA	TRBV3-1	TGTGCCAGCAGCTCCATTAATGCGGGAAGGGGCGAGCAGTACTTC	CASSSINAGRGEQYF
TRBJ2-7	many	NA	TRBV6-5	TGTGCCAGCAGTTACAGGGGCTACGAGCAGTACTTC	CASSYRGYEQYF
TRBJ2-5	many	NA	TRBV6-6	TGTGCCAGCAGTTACCCGCCTGAGACCCAGTACTTC	CASSYPPETQYF